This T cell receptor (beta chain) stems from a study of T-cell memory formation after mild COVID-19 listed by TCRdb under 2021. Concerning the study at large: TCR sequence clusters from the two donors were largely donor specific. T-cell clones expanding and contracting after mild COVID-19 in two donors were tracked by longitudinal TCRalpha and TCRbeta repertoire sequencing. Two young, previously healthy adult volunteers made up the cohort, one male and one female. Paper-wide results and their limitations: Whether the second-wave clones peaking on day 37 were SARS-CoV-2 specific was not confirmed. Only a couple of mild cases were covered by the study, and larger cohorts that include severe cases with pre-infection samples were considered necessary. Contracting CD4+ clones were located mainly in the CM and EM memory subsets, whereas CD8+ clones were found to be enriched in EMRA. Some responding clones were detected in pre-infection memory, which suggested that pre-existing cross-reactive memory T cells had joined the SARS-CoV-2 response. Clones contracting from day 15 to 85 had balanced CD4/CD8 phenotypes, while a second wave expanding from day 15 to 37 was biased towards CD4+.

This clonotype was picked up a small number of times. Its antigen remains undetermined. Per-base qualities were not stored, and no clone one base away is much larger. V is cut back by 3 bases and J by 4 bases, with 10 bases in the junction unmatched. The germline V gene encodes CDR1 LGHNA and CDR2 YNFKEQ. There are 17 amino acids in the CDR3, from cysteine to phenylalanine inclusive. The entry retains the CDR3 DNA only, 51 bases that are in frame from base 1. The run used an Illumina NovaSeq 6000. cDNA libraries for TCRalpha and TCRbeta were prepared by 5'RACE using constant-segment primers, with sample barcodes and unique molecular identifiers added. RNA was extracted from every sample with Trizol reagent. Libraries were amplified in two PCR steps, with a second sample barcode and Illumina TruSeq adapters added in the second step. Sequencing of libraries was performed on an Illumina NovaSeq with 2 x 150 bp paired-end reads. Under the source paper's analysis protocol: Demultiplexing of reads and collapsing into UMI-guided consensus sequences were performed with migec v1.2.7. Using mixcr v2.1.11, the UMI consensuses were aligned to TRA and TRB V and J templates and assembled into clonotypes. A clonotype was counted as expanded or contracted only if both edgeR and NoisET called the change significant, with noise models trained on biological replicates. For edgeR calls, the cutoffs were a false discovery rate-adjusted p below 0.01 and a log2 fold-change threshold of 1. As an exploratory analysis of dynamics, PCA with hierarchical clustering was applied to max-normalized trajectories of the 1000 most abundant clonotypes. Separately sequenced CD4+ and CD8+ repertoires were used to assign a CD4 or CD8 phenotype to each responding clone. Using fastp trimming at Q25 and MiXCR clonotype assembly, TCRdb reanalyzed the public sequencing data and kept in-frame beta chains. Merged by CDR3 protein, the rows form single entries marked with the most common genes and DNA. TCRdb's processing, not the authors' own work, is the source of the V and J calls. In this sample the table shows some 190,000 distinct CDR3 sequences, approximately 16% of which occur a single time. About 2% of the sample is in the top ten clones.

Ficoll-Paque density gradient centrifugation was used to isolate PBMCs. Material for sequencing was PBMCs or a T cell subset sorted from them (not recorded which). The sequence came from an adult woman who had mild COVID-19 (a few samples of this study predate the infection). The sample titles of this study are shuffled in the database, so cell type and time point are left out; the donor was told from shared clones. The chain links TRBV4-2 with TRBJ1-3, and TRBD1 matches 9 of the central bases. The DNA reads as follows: TGTGCCAGCAGCCAGAGCCGGGGACAGGGCAGGGGAAACACCATATATTTT. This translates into CASSQSRGQGRGNTIYF.